These T cell receptor beta chains were read from a single sample in a study of cytomegalovirus exposure and HLA in healthy donors. Libraries were prepared by immunoSEQ multiplex PCR; TCRdb keeps only in-frame clonotypes and omits some of them. Counted here are about 68,000 clones, about 90% occurring once; the ten biggest clones make up about 3.2%. What was sequenced was PBMCs. The receptor set was obtained from a man aged 18 to 29 in good health and CMV-seronegative. The CDR3 runs from the conserved cysteine through the conserved F or W. The order of the fields is V gene, J gene, CDR3 protein.

>TRBV4-3|TRBJ1-3
CASSQDGYGMGTGNTIYF
>TRBV4-3|TRBJ1-2
CASSQDGGQKSYGYTF
>TRBV6-5|TRBJ1-3
CASTQQGGNTIYF
>TRBV4-1|TRBJ2-7
CASSQLGLQRSSIEQYF
>TRBV10-3|TRBJ2-5
CAISPTGRSNQETQYF
>TRBV7-2|TRBJ2-5
CASSRTGDETQYF
>TRBV2|TRBJ2-2
CASSENAANTGELFF
>TRBV29-1|TRBJ2-1
CSVGTDNEQFF
>TRBV19|TRBJ1-1
CASTHRDPGSRMNTEAFF
>TRBV4-1|TRBJ2-2
CASSQVGGQSNTGELFF
>TRBV30|TRBJ2-4
CAWAPGQGVNIQYF
>TRBV11-2|TRBJ1-4
CASSWTGRDEKLFF
>TRBV7-3|TRBJ2-1
CASSENLQGDEQFF
>TRBV10-2|TRBJ2-7
CASNLAGATYEQYF
>TRBV19|TRBJ2-1
CASSIDIGGNEQFF
>TRBV27|TRBJ1-5
CASSLAGNNQPQHF
>TRBV25-1|TRBJ2-5
CASSEVTGFVETQYF
>TRBV5-1|TRBJ2-7
CASSLGLAESYEQYF
>TRBV5-8|TRBJ1-1
CASTQGTGRLLEAFF
>TRBV19|TRBJ2-1
CASSMLGTSGNEQFF
>TRBV27|TRBJ1-2
CASSPTGYGYTF
>TRBV25-1|TRBJ2-3
CASSDHTRQGRTYTQYF
>TRBV4-2|TRBJ1-2
CASSRDYGYTF
>TRBV7-9|TRBJ2-7
CASSLDPRGNEQYF
>TRBV7-9|TRBJ1-2
CASSLEPYGYTF
>TRBV15|TRBJ2-4
CATSRRGHSSAKNIQYF
>TRBV27|TRBJ2-7
CASSLSSSGSYYEQYF
>TRBV6-5|TRBJ1-2
CASSYRQRHYGYTF
>TRBV6-1|TRBJ2-2
CASSVGLAAYTGELFF
>TRBV5-1|TRBJ2-1
CASSRLASGGSNEQFF
>TRBV9|TRBJ2-1
CASSVSGFSYNEQFF
>TRBV19|TRBJ2-3
CASSGHYTQYF
>TRBV10-3|TRBJ2-2
CAIRPRGDDTGELFF
>TRBV9|TRBJ2-1
CASSPGGGSSYNEQFF
>TRBV5-4|TRBJ2-2
CASSRDRGNTGELFF
>TRBV28|TRBJ2-2
CASSLVGLGSVTGELFF
>TRBV7-2|TRBJ2-1
CASSLVRGNEQFF